Following are 25 T cell receptor beta chains from one sample sequenced in a study of blood T cell repertoires in COVID-19. Repertoires were generated with immunoSEQ multiplex PCR, while TCRdb's copy carries only in-frame clones and drops some. The sample holds 80,000 to 100,000 clones, around 78% seen once. The sample consisted of peripheral blood. Receptors were obtained from a human donor in a cohort sampled during active COVID-19.

The CDR3: CASSRDREYNEQFF. CDR3 DNA: TGCGCCAGCAGCCGGGACAGGGAGTACAATGAGCAGTTCTTC. The chain is built from TRBV5-1 and TRBJ2-1, with 9 positions matching TRBD1. The CDR3 length is 14 residues. V dropped 4 bases and J dropped 4; count of bases not matched to a gene: 3. The germline CDR1 and CDR2 sequences are SGHRS and YFSETQ.

In this sample, this clone turned up once. The chain uses TRBV5-4 and TRBJ2-1; D remains ambiguous. The CDR3 spans 12 residues. Germline CDR1 reads SGHNT; CDR2 reads YYREEE (reference sequence). Deletions cut 5 bases from V and 2 bases from J, with 5 bases between. CDR3 DNA: TGTGCCAGCAGGGCAGCCTACAATGAGCAGTTCTTC. Translation: CASRAAYNEQFF.

The rearrangement joins TRBV19 to TRBJ1-1; D perhaps matches TRBD1 (5 bases). Trimming removed 4 bases at V and 2 bases at J, with 11 bases between. Germline V gene lookup returns CDR1 LNHDA and CDR2 SQIVND (reference sequence). The CDR3 totals 14 residues. CDR3 DNA sequence: TGTGCCAGTAGTAACAGGACGATCAACACTGAAGCTTTCTTT. This translates into CASSNRTINTEAFF.

V and J are TRBV6-6 and TRBJ2-7, with 13 bases fitting TRBD2. Per germline, CDR1 MNHNY and CDR2 SVGAGI (reference sequence). V was clipped by 5 bases and J by 1 base; unmatched bases: 11. The CDR3 extends over 18 amino acids. CDR3 DNA sequence: TGTGCCAGCAGTCTCATCACTAGCGGGAGGGGTATATCCTACGAGCAGTACGTC. It codes for CASSLITSGRGISYEQYV.

The chain joins TRBV28 to TRBJ1-1, with 7 bases aligning to TRBD1. After removal of 5 bases from V and 0 bases from J, the junction contained 6 bases not matched to a gene. The CDR3 extends over 15 amino acids. Per the germline V gene, CDR1 is MDHEN and CDR2 is SYDVKM. The CDR3 region has the DNA TGTGCCAGCAGTACCGGGGACAGATTGAACACTGAAGCTTTCTTT. Translating gives CASSTGDRLNTEAFF.

The chain combines TRBV2 with TRBJ2-1, with 12 bases matching TRBD2. CDR3 length: 17 residues. Germline trimming cut 5 bases from V and 3 bases from J; bases unmatched to any gene: 8. Germline CDR1 reads SNHLY; CDR2 reads FYNNEI. The CDR3 here is CASSHPRLAGVYNEQFF. The CDR3 nucleotides read TGTGCCAGCAGTCACCCACGACTAGCGGGAGTCTACAATGAGCAGTTCTTC.

The chain couples TRBV5-7 to TRBJ2-7; 7 bases line up with TRBD2. TRBV5-7 falls under the ORF class, with uncertain function. V trimming: 2 bases; J trimming: 7 bases; junction bases outside the gene matches: 3. CDR3 length equals 12 residues. The DNA for the CDR3 is TGTGCCAGCAGCTTCGGGGGGAAAGAGCAGTACGTC. Encoded protein: CASSFGGKEQYV.

In DNA form, the CDR3 reads TGTGCCAGCAGCTCAGAGGCGGACCGACTATACGAGCAGTACTTC. Translated, it gives CASSSEADRLYEQYF. The V and J genes are TRBV7-2 and TRBJ2-7, with a possible D match to TRBD2 (5 bases). Germline lookup yields CDR1 SGHTA and CDR2 FQGNSA. Trimming took off 4 bases at V and 4 bases at J, with 17 bases between the two ends. This CDR3 spans 15 amino acids.

This clone has only a few counts. The chain couples TRBV6-4 to TRBJ2-3, with D unresolved. V was cut by 3 bases and J by 5 bases, with 9 bases left in between. This CDR3 contains 13 residues. Per the germline V gene, CDR1 is MRHNA and CDR2 is SNTAGT. CDR3 loop: CASSEAVQDTQYF. For the CDR3, the DNA is TGTGCCAGCAGTGAGGCGGTACAAGATACGCAGTATTTT.

The V and J genes are TRBV27 and TRBJ1-1, with D maybe TRBD1 (5 bases). CDR3 length: 18 residues. V lost 1 base and J 3 bases, leaving 21 bases between the germline ends. CDR1 is MNHEY, CDR2 SMNVEV, per germline (reference sequence). The CDR3 nucleotides read TGTGCCAGCAGTTTATATTTGAATGGGCAGGGAAGGGACACTGAAGCTTTCTTT. Translating gives CASSLYLNGQGRDTEAFF.

The J gene is TRBJ2-5, the V gene TRBV11-2; TRBD1 is a possible D gene (5 bases). Germline values: CDR1 SGHAT, CDR2 FQNNGV. V was cut by 9 bases and J by 2 bases, with 10 bases left in between. This CDR3 comprises 12 residues. The CDR3 DNA sequence: TGTGCCAGTACAGGATATCAAGAGACCCAGTACTTC. Its translation is CASTGYQETQYF. The variable domain in full, completed from reference TRBV11-2 and TRBJ2-5, reads EAGVAQSPRYKIIEKRQSVAFWCNPISGHATLYWYQQILGQGPKLLIQFQNNGVVDDSQLPKDRFSAERLKGVDSTLKIQPAKLEDSAVYLCASTGYQETQYFGPGTRLLVL.

This clone was seen more than once but under ten times. This sequence joins TRBV4-1 and TRBJ2-7; 13 nucleotides align to TRBD2. CDR1 MGHRA and CDR2 YSYEKL come from the germline V gene. J was trimmed by 4 bases and V by 3 bases; bases with no gene match: 6. The CDR3 contains 16 residues. CDR3 DNA sequence: TGCGCCAGCAGCCAGGACCTGGGACTAGCGGGGTACGAGCAGTACTTC. Translated: CASSQDLGLAGYEQYF.

The chain carries TRBV7-3 and TRBJ2-1, with 8 bases lining up with TRBD1. This CDR3 spans 16 amino acids. V was pared by 1 base and J by 7 bases, with 9 bases of the junction left unmatched. Per the germline V gene, CDR1 is SGHTA and CDR2 is FQGTGA. The CDR3 region is CASSLNGRGQWNEQFF. CDR3 nucleotides: TGTGCCAGCAGCTTAAACGGCAGGGGGCAGTGGAATGAGCAGTTCTTC.

This clone was detected only once. The chain recombines TRBV11-3 with TRBJ2-1, with D possibly matching TRBD2 (7 bases). Germline-derived CDR1 and CDR2 are SGHNT and YENEEA. The CDR3 runs to 16 residues. Deletions cut 11 bases from V and 2 bases from J, with 22 bases between. The CDR3 nucleotides read TGTGCCGGGGGGGCGTCGGGGGAGTATCCCTACAATGAGCAGTTCTTC. Protein sequence: CAGGASGEYPYNEQFF.

The CDR3 is CASSLITGEVEQYV. CDR3 coding DNA: TGTGCCAGCAGCTTGATAACAGGGGAGGTCGAGCAGTACGTC. The V call is TRBV7-8, the J call TRBJ2-7; D might be TRBD1 (7 bases). The CDR3 totals 14 residues. The V gene lost 3 bases and the J gene lost 6 bases, with 15 bases spanning the gap. Germline CDR1 SGHVS, CDR2 FQNEAQ.

This clone has a single count. This chain joins TRBV28 and TRBJ1-5, with 9 bases matching TRBD1. The CDR3 contains 17 residues. The J segment lost 3 bases and the V segment lost 3 bases, leaving 9 bases of the junction unmatched. Germline CDR1 is MDHEN and CDR2 is SYDVKM. CDR3 amino acids: CASSFSYRGPSNQPQHF. Written as DNA, the CDR3 is TGTGCCAGCAGTTTTTCTTACAGGGGGCCATCCAATCAGCCCCAGCATTTT.

The CDR3 sequence is CAISETGLGYTF. The CDR3 nucleotides read TGTGCCATCAGTGAGACAGGGCTTGGCTACACCTTC. The rearrangement links TRBV10-3 to TRBJ1-2; weak D call: TRBD1 (6 bases). Germline loops: CDR1 ENHRY, CDR2 SYGVKD. This CDR3 has 12 residues. V shed 2 bases and J shed 7 bases, with 8 bases lying between them.

This clone was picked up a small number of times. The rearrangement uses TRBV7-8 and TRBJ2-1, with 7 bases fitting TRBD1. J gave up 5 bases and V 4 bases, and 14 bases lay outside the gene matches. Per germline, CDR1 SGHVS and CDR2 FQNEAQ. The CDR3 has 17 amino acids. CDR3 in amino acids: CASSSQPPRQGHNEQFF. As DNA, the CDR3 is TGTGCCAGCAGCTCCCAACCCCCGAGACAGGGCCACAATGAGCAGTTCTTC.

The genes are TRBV18 and TRBJ1-4; TRBD1 is a possible D gene (5 bases). The CDR3 consists of 16 residues. In germline, CDR1 is KGHSH, CDR2 LQKENI. Trimming took off 3 bases at V and 7 bases at J, with 18 bases between the two ends. CDR3 in DNA: TGTGCCAGCTCACCCCCGATGGGCCTTGACAGTGAAAAACTGTTTTTT. The encoded protein is CASSPPMGLDSEKLFF.

The rearrangement links TRBV6-5 to TRBJ1-3; weak D call: TRBD1 (6 bases). The CDR3 is made up of 14 amino acids. Germline loops: CDR1 MNHEY, CDR2 SVGAGI. The V gene lost 5 bases and the J gene lost 2 bases, with 10 bases spanning the gap. DNA of the CDR3: TGTGCCAGCAGTAGGACAGCGGCTGGAAACACCATATATTTT. As protein: CASSRTAAGNTIYF.

V and J are TRBV7-2 and TRBJ2-3; no clear D. In germline, CDR1 is SGHTA, CDR2 FQGNSA. V was clipped by 1 base and J by 5 bases, with 7 bases between them. The CDR3 contains 13 residues. CDR3 sequence reads: CASSLVSLDTQYF. The DNA of the CDR3 is TGTGCCAGCAGCTTAGTATCGTTAGATACGCAGTATTTT.

This clone has just one count. The V call is TRBV7-9, the J call TRBJ2-3; 10 nucleotides line up with TRBD2. The germline CDR1 and CDR2 sequences are SEHNR and FQNEAQ (reference sequence). CDR3 size: 14 residues. Losses at the gene ends were 1 base for V and 9 bases for J; bases not matched to a gene: 4. CDR3 region: CASSLVLAGVTQYF. The DNA for the CDR3 is TGTGCCAGCAGCTTAGTCCTAGCGGGGGTGACGCAGTATTTT.

The rearrangement links TRBV15 to TRBJ2-3; TRBD1 matches at 7 bases. The CDR3 totals 16 residues. CDR1 LNHNV and CDR2 YYDKDF come from the germline V gene (reference sequence). After removal of 3 bases from V and 6 bases from J, the junction contained 12 bases not matched to a gene. CDR3 coding DNA: TGTGCCACCAGCAGGGACTCGACAGGGTTCAGCGATACGCAGTATTTT. Translated, it gives CATSRDSTGFSDTQYF.

This chain links TRBV6-6 with TRBJ2-7, with 10 bases fitting TRBD1. The CDR3 is 16 amino acids. Germline CDR1 MNHNY, CDR2 SVGAGI (reference sequence). V trimming: 2 bases; J trimming: 3 bases; junction bases outside the gene matches: 7. CDR3 in DNA: TGTGCCAGCAGTTACCCAGGACAGGGGGAGATCTACGAGCAGTACTTC. This gives the protein CASSYPGQGEIYEQYF.

The gene calls are TRBV9 and TRBJ2-1; 14 bases align to TRBD2. This CDR3 spans 16 amino acids. After removal of 3 bases from V and 8 bases from J, the junction contained 7 bases not matched to a gene. Per germline, CDR1 SGDLS and CDR2 YYNGEE. As DNA, the CDR3 is TGTGCCAGCAGCGAAAGACTAGCGGGGGGGTATGATGAGCAGTTCTTC. It codes for CASSERLAGGYDEQFF.